This entry is about one T cell receptor (beta chain). Its target is unknown. In TCRdb, the 5' RACE reads were re-called with MiXCR into one record per CDR3 protein. The sample carries under 90,000 distinct CDR3 sequences, around 14% recorded once. This specimen comes from a study of T-cell memory formation after mild COVID-19. Regarding the study as a whole: Contracting CD8+ clones were enriched in EMRA, CD4+ mainly in CM and EM. Researchers found some responding clones in pre-infection memory, a sign that cross-reactive memory joined.

Material: PBMCs or a T cell subset sorted from them (not recorded which). The TCR was taken from an adult woman who had mild COVID-19 (a few samples of this study predate the infection). Cell type and time point are not known.

This CDR3 is CASCRTEGYEQYF. CDR3 DNA sequence: TGTGCCAGCTGCAGGACAGAGGGTTACGAGCAGTACTTC. The chain carries TRBV7-9 and TRBJ2-7; the D gene is possibly TRBD1 (6 bases). Germline V gives CDR1 SEHNR, CDR2 FQNEAQ (reference sequence). V lost 8 bases and J lost 4, with 15 bases in between. CDR3 size: 13 residues.